These 27 T cell receptor beta chains originate from one sample sequenced in a study of cytomegalovirus exposure and HLA in healthy donors (dated by TCRdb to the late 2010s). The library was produced with the immunoSEQ multiplex PCR assay. Here the immuneACCESS table is served through TCRdb, limited to in-frame sequences with V and J called. Missing clones are a known gap in these copies; in checked studies unresolved V genes cover under half, and the rest lacks a known reason. Within this sample are 60,000 or so clones, with about 91% of them counted one time only. Jointly, the top ten make up around 2.2% of the sample. Sequencing was carried out using PBMCs. These receptors were obtained from a woman younger than 45 in good health and CMV-seronegative.

The chain couples TRBV7-9 to TRBJ2-3, with a possible D match to TRBD2 (6 bases). This CDR3 is built from 18 residues. Between the trimmed V and J ends, which lost 3 bases and 6 bases, there was a span of 25 bases. Germline values: CDR1 SEHNR, CDR2 FQNEAQ (reference sequence). CDR3 amino acids: CASSFCLPGSYCLDTQYF. The CDR3 bases are TGTGCCAGCAGCTTTTGTCTACCCGGGAGTTATTGTCTCGATACGCAGTATTTT.

This chain joins TRBV4-1 and TRBJ2-3; D gene uncertain. Germline assignment: CDR1 MGHRA and CDR2 YSYEKL. Between the trimmed V and J ends, which lost 1 base and 3 bases, there was a span of 8 bases. CDR3 length: 14 residues. For the CDR3, the DNA is TGCGCCAGCAGCCAAGCTCCCACTACAGATACGCAGTATTTT. It codes for CASSQAPTTDTQYF.

The rearrangement uses TRBV11-2 and TRBJ2-1; 12 nucleotides match TRBD2. This CDR3 contains 17 residues. Unmatched junction bases numbered 8, after V lost 5 bases and J lost 3 bases. The germline gives CDR1 SGHAT, CDR2 FQNNGV. The CDR3 protein is CASSTGLAGKDYNEQFF. The CDR3, as DNA: TGTGCCAGCAGCACGGGACTAGCGGGCAAAGACTACAATGAGCAGTTCTTC.

This sequence joins TRBV7-9 and TRBJ2-2; D is possibly TRBD1 (6 bases). Trimming removed 2 bases at V and 8 bases at J, with 12 bases between. CDR3 length: 14 amino acids. Germline CDR1 reads SEHNR; CDR2 reads FQNEAQ (reference sequence). The CDR3 region is CASSLLGASGELFF. CDR3 DNA sequence: TGTGCCAGCAGCTTACTGGGGGCGTCGGGGGAGCTGTTTTTT.

This clone has just one count. The rearrangement joins TRBV6-5 to TRBJ2-7; D call uncertain. Germline V gene data show CDR1 as MNHEY and CDR2 as SVGAGI. The CDR3 length is 14 residues. V shed 5 bases and J shed 3 bases, with 14 bases lying between them. The CDR3 here is CASSMTQNNYEQYF. In DNA, the CDR3 is TGTGCCAGCAGTATGACACAGAACAACTACGAGCAGTACTTC.

This rearrangement joins TRBV10-3 to TRBJ1-3; D is perhaps TRBD1 (5 bases). With 3 bases removed from V and 4 bases from J, the gap between germline ends came to 10 bases. The CDR3 runs to 14 residues. Germline values: CDR1 ENHRY, CDR2 SYGVKD. The CDR3 nucleotides read TGTGCCATCAGTGAATCAGGGTTCGGAAACACCATATATTTT. Protein sequence: CAISESGFGNTIYF.

J is TRBJ1-1 and V is TRBV5-4, with 7 bases that match TRBD1. This CDR3 has 15 residues. V dropped 4 bases and J dropped 1; count of bases not matched to a gene: 7. CDR1 SGHNT and CDR2 YYREEE come from the germline V gene (reference sequence). The CDR3 DNA is TGTGCCAGCAGCCATCTGACAGGGCGGAACACTGAAGCTTTCTTT. Translated, it gives CASSHLTGRNTEAFF.

The V call is TRBV30, the J call TRBJ1-1; possible D gene TRBD1, 5 bases. The V end lost 0 bases, the J end lost 4 bases, and 9 bases lay between the germline ends. CDR3 length equals 13 residues. Germline loops: CDR1 GTSNPN, CDR2 SVGIG (reference sequence). The CDR3, as DNA: TGTGCCTGGAGTGTACGGGGGACCACTGAAGCTTTCTTT. It yields the protein CAWSVRGTTEAFF.

The sample holds a few counts of this clone. The chain has TRBV7-9 and TRBJ1-5; TRBD1 agrees at 8 bases. Germline CDR1 and CDR2: SEHNR and FQNEAQ (reference sequence). There are 16 residues in the CDR3. Losses at the gene ends were 8 bases for V and 0 bases for J; bases not matched to a gene: 9. Here the CDR3 reads CASVTGTGDSNQPQHF. As DNA, the CDR3 is TGTGCCAGCGTTACGGGGACAGGTGATAGCAATCAGCCCCAGCATTTT.

J is TRBJ1-4 and V is TRBV5-1, with a tentative D call TRBD1 (6 bases). CDR3 length: 17 amino acids. V was clipped by 2 bases and J by 5 bases, with 19 bases between them. Germline V gene lookup returns CDR1 SGHRS and CDR2 YFSETQ. The DNA of the CDR3 is TGCGCCAGCAGCTTTTCCACCGGGGGGCTGGGGAATGAAAAACTGTTTTTT. Translated, it gives CASSFSTGGLGNEKLFF.

The rearrangement joins TRBV19 to TRBJ1-5; D gene unclear. This CDR3 is built from 14 residues. Looked up from germline, CDR1 is LNHDA and CDR2 is SQIVND (reference sequence). The V and J ends lost 3 bases and 4 bases respectively, with 10 bases between them. CDR3 sequence reads: CASSILGGNQPQHF. The CDR3, as DNA: TGTGCCAGTAGTATCCTAGGAGGTAATCAGCCCCAGCATTTT.

This rearrangement joins TRBV2 to TRBJ2-3; D unclear. The CDR3 covers 11 residues. Germline CDR1 is SNHLY and CDR2 is FYNNEI. Trimming took 7 bases from V and 4 from J, leaving 6 bases between them. The CDR3 nucleotides are TGTGCCAGCATAGTGGCAGATACGCAGTATTTT. It encodes CASIVADTQYF.

This clone was counted once. The chain couples TRBV30 to TRBJ2-1; 10 bases fit TRBD1. CDR3 length: 13 residues. The V and J ends lost 7 bases and 7 bases, in that order; junction bases with no gene match: 7. Looked up from germline, CDR1 is GTSNPN and CDR2 is SVGIG (reference sequence). CDR3 protein: CAYDRGQGNEQFF. For the CDR3, the DNA is TGTGCCTACGACAGGGGGCAGGGAAATGAGCAGTTCTTC.

The J gene is TRBJ1-3, the V gene TRBV13; unclear D gene. The germline V gene has CDR1 PRHDT and CDR2 FYEKMQ (reference sequence). Trimming cost V 2 bases and J 0 bases, with 17 bases left between them. The CDR3 extends over 18 amino acids. CDR3 DNA: TGTGCCAGCAGCTTAATCCGGGAGGGCCTCTACTCTGGAAACACCATATATTTT. Amino acids: CASSLIREGLYSGNTIYF.

The chain has TRBV7-9 and TRBJ2-4, with 9 bases identical to TRBD1. The CDR3 extends over 15 amino acids. CDR1 and CDR2 from the germline V gene are SEHNR and FQNEAQ (reference sequence). V trimming: 5 bases; J trimming: 0 bases; junction bases outside the gene matches: 2. The CDR3 is CASSPDRGAKNIQYF. The CDR3, as DNA: TGTGCCAGCAGCCCGGACAGGGGAGCCAAAAACATTCAGTACTTC. The full variable domain, in which reference TRBV7-9 and TRBJ2-4 provide the parts outside the CDR3, is DTGVSQNPRHKITKRGQNVTFRCDPISEHNRLYWYRQTLGQGPEFLTYFQNEAQLEKSRLLSDRFSAERPKGSFSTLEIQRTEQGDSAMYLCASSPDRGAKNIQYFGAGTRLSVL.

The rearrangement joins TRBV19 to TRBJ2-7, with D possibly being TRBD2 (5 bases). The germline CDR1 and CDR2 sequences are LNHDA and SQIVND (reference sequence). V was cut by 6 bases and J by 0 bases, with 9 bases left in between. The CDR3 is 13 residues long. The CDR3 region has the DNA TGTGCCAGTAGGAATGGAGGCTCCTACGAGCAGTACTTC. It specifies CASRNGGSYEQYF.

The chain carries TRBV11-2 and TRBJ2-4, with 10 bases lining up with TRBD2. Germline V CDR1 and CDR2: SGHAT, FQNNGV. This CDR3 has 15 amino acids. The V gene end was trimmed by 5 bases and the J gene end by 5 bases; junction bases not matched to a gene: 6. As DNA, the CDR3 is TGTGCCAGCAGCCTTCTAGCGGGAGAGCAAAACATTCAGTACTTC. Protein sequence: CASSLLAGEQNIQYF.

The CDR3 loop reads CASTPGDATNEKLFF. CDR3 in DNA: TGTGCCAGCACCCCAGGGGATGCAACTAATGAAAAACTGTTTTTT. The V call is TRBV6-1, the J call TRBJ1-4, with D perhaps TRBD1 (6 bases). The CDR3 runs 15 residues. Trimming removed 7 bases at V and 0 bases at J, with 12 bases between. Germline V CDR1 and CDR2: MNHNS, SASEGT.

The chain is built from TRBV7-9 and TRBJ1-2; D remains unclear. The CDR3 length is 14 residues. Trimming left V 1 base short and J 8 bases short, with 14 bases between. The germline gives CDR1 SEHNR, CDR2 FQNEAQ (reference sequence). The CDR3 sequence: CASSLEGGGEGYTF. The CDR3 nucleotides are TGTGCCAGCAGCTTAGAGGGCGGAGGCGAGGGCTACACCTTC.

The J gene is TRBJ2-6, the V gene TRBV6-5, with TRBD1 matching over 7 bases. The CDR3 spans 15 residues. The germline V gene has CDR1 MNHEY and CDR2 SVGAGI. The J segment lost 6 bases and the V segment lost 5 bases, leaving 7 bases of the junction unmatched. Written as DNA, the CDR3 is TGTGCCAGCAGTCCCGCTCAGGGGGAGGCCAACGTCCTGACTTTC. It encodes CASSPAQGEANVLTF.

The chain joins TRBV6-5 to TRBJ2-3; possible D gene TRBD1, 6 bases. The V gene's germline CDR1 is MNHEY and CDR2 SVGAGI. Between the trimmed V and J ends, which lost 7 bases and 1 base, there was a span of 15 bases. CDR3 size: 15 residues. The CDR3 protein is CASKTGSAGTDTQYF. The CDR3, as DNA: TGTGCCAGCAAGACAGGTTCCGCTGGCACAGATACGCAGTATTTT.

The DNA of the CDR3 is TGTGCCTGGAGTGCCCTCGCCTGGGGGCGAAGTAACCATGAGCAGTTCTTC. Translating gives CAWSALAWGRSNHEQFF. The V and J genes are TRBV30 and TRBJ2-1; tentative D call: TRBD1 (6 bases). The germline gives CDR1 GTSNPN, CDR2 SVGIG (reference sequence). With 1 base removed from V and 8 bases from J, the gap between germline ends came to 24 bases. The CDR3 consists of 17 residues.

The chain links TRBV10-2 to TRBJ1-1; D remains unclear. This CDR3 comprises 13 residues. The V end was cut by 5 bases, the J end by 1 base, with 8 bases between. The germline V gene has CDR1 WSHSY and CDR2 SAAADI. This chain's CDR3 is CASSRLRNTEAFF. In nucleotides, the CDR3 is TGCGCCAGCAGTCGACTTAGGAACACTGAAGCTTTCTTT.

The V and J genes are TRBV27 and TRBJ2-2; 14 bases agree with TRBD2. V shed 8 bases, J shed 8 bases, and the junction held 7 bases outside the gene matches. This CDR3 comprises 15 residues. Germline CDR1 reads MNHEY; CDR2 reads SMNVEV (reference sequence). CDR3 region: CASAGTSGRPGELFF. CDR3 in DNA: TGTGCCAGCGCAGGGACTAGCGGGAGACCGGGGGAGCTGTTTTTT.

V gene TRBV6-4 combines with J gene TRBJ2-3, with D perhaps matching TRBD1 (5 bases). Germline V lookup: CDR1 MRHNA, CDR2 SNTAGT. Trimming removed 4 bases from V and 4 bases from J, with 15 bases in between. This CDR3 spans 15 amino acids. The CDR3 nucleotides read TGTGCCAGCAGTGTGGGGCAGACAGAGTCAGATACGCAGTATTTT. This sequence encodes CASSVGQTESDTQYF.

The chain couples TRBV6-1 to TRBJ1-4; D is unclear. The germline CDR1 and CDR2 sequences are MNHNS and SASEGT. V was shortened by 1 base and J by 7 bases, with 7 bases between the two germline ends. There are 13 residues in the CDR3. CDR3 protein: CASSEGGLEKLFF. In nucleotides, the CDR3 is TGTGCCAGCAGTGAAGGTGGGCTTGAAAAACTGTTTTTT.

The chain employs TRBV9 and TRBJ2-1; 10 bases map to TRBD2. V lost 0 bases, J lost 4 bases, and 10 bases stayed unmatched. Germline CDR1 and CDR2: SGDLS and YYNGEE. The CDR3 consists of 18 residues. Here the CDR3 DNA reads TGTGCCAGCAGCGTAGCTACTCACCTAGCGGGGGTTTACAATGAGCAGTTCTTC. Translated, it gives CASSVATHLAGVYNEQFF. The entire variable domain, with the rest obtained from reference TRBV9 and TRBJ2-1, is as follows: DSGVTQTPKHLITATGQRVTLRCSPRSGDLSVYWYQQSLDQGLQFLIQYYNGEERAKGNILERFSAQQFPDLHSELNLSSLELGDSALYFCASSVATHLAGVYNEQFFGPGTRLTVL.